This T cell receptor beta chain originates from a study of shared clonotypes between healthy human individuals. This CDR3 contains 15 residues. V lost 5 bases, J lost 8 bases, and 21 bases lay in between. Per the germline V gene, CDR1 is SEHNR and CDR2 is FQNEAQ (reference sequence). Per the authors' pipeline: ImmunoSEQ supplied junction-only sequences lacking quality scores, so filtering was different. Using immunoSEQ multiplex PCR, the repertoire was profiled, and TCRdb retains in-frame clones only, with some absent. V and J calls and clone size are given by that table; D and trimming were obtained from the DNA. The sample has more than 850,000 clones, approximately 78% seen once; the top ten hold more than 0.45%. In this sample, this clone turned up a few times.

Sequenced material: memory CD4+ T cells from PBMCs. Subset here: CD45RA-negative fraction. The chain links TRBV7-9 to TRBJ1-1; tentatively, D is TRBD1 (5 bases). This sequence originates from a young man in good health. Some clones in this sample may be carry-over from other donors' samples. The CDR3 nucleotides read TGTGCCAGCAGCCTAGGGACCTCAGGGAGTAGGGAAGCTTTCTTT. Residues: CASSLGTSGSREAFF.